The clone carrying this T cell receptor (beta chain) was observed a single time. This entry is derived from a study of blood T cell repertoires in COVID-19. Only in-frame clones appear in the TCRdb table, and some are missing; sequencing was by immunoSEQ multiplex PCR. The table shows under 350,000 clones, with around 90% occurring only once. With 5 bases removed from V and 10 bases from J, the gap between germline ends came to 21 bases. Germline CDR1 and CDR2: MNHEY and SMNVEV (reference sequence). The CDR3 length is 15 residues. The sample taken for sequencing was peripheral blood. This sequence joins TRBV27 and TRBJ2-1; possible D gene TRBD1, 6 bases. This TCR was sampled from a woman aged 30 to 39 with COVID-19, enrolled during active disease. Here the CDR3 reads CASSPQIWGLKEQFF. In DNA, the CDR3 is TGTGCCAGCAGTCCCCAAATCTGGGGGCTTAAGGAGCAGTTCTTC.